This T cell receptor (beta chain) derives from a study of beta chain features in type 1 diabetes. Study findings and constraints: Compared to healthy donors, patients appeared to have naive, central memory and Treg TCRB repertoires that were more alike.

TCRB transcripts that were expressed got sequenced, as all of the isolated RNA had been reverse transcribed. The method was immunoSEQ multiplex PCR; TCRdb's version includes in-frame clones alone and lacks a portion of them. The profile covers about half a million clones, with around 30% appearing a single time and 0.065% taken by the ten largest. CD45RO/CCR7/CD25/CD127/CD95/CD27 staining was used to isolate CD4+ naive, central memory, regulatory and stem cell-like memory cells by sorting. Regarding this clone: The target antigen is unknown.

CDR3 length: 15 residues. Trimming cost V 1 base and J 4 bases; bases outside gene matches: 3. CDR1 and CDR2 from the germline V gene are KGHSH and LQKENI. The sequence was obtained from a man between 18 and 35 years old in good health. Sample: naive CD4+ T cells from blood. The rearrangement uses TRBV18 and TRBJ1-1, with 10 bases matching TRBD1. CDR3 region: CASSPLGTGVTEAFF. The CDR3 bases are TGTGCCAGCTCACCACTCGGGACAGGGGTCACTGAAGCTTTCTTT. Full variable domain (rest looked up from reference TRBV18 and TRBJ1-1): NAGVMQNPRHLVRRRGQEARLRCSPMKGHSHVYWYRQLPEEGLKFMVYLQKENIIDESGMPKERFSAEFPKEGPSILRIQQVVRGDSAAYFCASSPLGTGVTEAFFGQGTRLTVV.